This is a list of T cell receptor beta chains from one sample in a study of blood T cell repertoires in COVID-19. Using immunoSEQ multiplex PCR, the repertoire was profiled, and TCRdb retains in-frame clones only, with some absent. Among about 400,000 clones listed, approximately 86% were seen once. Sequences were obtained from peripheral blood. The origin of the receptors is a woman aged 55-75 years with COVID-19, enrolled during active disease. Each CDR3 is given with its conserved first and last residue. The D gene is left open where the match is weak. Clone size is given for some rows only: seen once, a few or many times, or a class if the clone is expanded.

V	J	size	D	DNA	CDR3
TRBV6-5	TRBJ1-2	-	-	TGTGCCAGCAGGGTCGGCGGGGTACGGGACTATGGCTACACCTTC	CASRVGGVRDYGYTF
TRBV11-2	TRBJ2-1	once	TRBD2	TGTGCCAGCAGCGTGAGCGGGGTGGCCTACAATGAGCAGTTCTTC	CASSVSGVAYNEQFF
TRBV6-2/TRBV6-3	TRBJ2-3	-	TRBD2	TGTGCCAGCAGTTACTCGTGGCGGGGGTCCCCAGATACGCAGTATTTT	CASSYSWRGSPDTQYF
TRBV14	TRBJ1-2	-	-	TGTGCCAGCAGCCAAGACCCAGCTAACTATGGCTACACCTTC	CASSQDPANYGYTF
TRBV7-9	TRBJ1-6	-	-	TGTGCCAGCAGCTTAGCAGGGCAGGGGTCTAATTCACCCCTCCACTTT	CASSLAGQGSNSPLHF
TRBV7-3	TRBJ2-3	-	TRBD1	TGTGCCAGCAGCACTGAACAGGGGCAGGGAGATACGCAGTATTTT	CASSTEQGQGDTQYF
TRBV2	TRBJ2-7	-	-	TGTGCCAGCAGTGAGTCGGGTGGCGAGCAGTACTTC	CASSESGGEQYF
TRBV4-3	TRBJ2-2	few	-	TGCGCCAGCAGCCAAGAGTATAGGGGCACCGGGGAGCTGTTTTTT	CASSQEYRGTGELFF
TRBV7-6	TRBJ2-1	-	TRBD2	TGTGCCAGCAGCTCCACTAGCGGGGGGCTCTATGAGCAGTTCTTC	CASSSTSGGLYEQFF
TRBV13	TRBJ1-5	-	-	TGTGCCAGCAGTCTTGGGACTGGAAGCAATCAGCCCCAGCATTTT	CASSLGTGSNQPQHF
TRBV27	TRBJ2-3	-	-	TGTGCCAGCAGTTTCTTGTTCGGGCGGGGCACAGATACGCAGTATTTT	CASSFLFGRGTDTQYF
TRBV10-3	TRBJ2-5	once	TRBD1	TGTGCCATCAGTGAGGGTCAGTTTGGGGACAGGGCGCAAGAGACCCAGTACTTC	CAISEGQFGDRAQETQYF
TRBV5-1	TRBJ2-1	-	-	TGCGCCAGCAGCTTTCCCGCGCCAGGGGTAAGCTACAATGAGCAGTTCTTC	CASSFPAPGVSYNEQFF
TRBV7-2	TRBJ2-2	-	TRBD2	TGTGCCAGCAGACTCGGACTAGCGTCTACCGGGGAGCTGTTTTTT	CASRLGLASTGELFF
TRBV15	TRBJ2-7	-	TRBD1	TGTGCCACCAGCAGGTTGGGACAGAAGTACGAGCAGTACTTC	CATSRLGQKYEQYF
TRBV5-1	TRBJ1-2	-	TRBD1	TGCGCCAGCAGCTTTGGGACAGGGATGGATGGCTACACCTTC	CASSFGTGMDGYTF
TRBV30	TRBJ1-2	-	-	TGTGCCTGGAGTGGGGACACTGGCTACACCTTC	CAWSGDTGYTF
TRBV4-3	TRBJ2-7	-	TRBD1	TGCGCCAGCAGCCAGAGGCTGGGACAGGACCTCTCCTACGAGCAGTACTTC	CASSQRLGQDLSYEQYF
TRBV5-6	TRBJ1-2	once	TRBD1	TGTGCCAGCAGTGCCGGACAGGGAGGGGGCTACACCTTC	CASSAGQGGGYTF
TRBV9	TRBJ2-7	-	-	TGTGCCAGCAGCCCTTATTTGAGCTCCTACGAGCAGTACTTC	CASSPYLSSYEQYF
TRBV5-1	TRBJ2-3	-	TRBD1	TGCGCCAGCAGCCCCGGGACAGGGGGGTTCAAAGATACGCAGTATTTT	CASSPGTGGFKDTQYF
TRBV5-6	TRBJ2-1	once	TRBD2	TGTGCCAGCAGCTTTGGAACGACTAGCGGGGGGTGGAATGAGCAGTTCTTC	CASSFGTTSGGWNEQFF
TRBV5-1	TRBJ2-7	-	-	TGCGCCAGCCGCCGGACACAAAGGGACGAGCAGTACTTC	CASRRTQRDEQYF
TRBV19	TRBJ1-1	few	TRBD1	TGTGCCAGTATAACGACAGGGGAAAACACTGAAGCTTTCTTT	CASITTGENTEAFF
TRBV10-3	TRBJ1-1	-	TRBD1	TGTGCCATCAGATCACAGACAGGGCGTACTGAAGCTTTCTTT	CAIRSQTGRTEAFF
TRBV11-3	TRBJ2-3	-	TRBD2	TGTGCCAGCAGCGCCTCACTAGCGGGGGCAGCAGATACGCAGTATTTT	CASSASLAGAADTQYF
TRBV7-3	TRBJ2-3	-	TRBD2	TGTGCCAGCAGCCTGACTAGCGGGGGGGGGCCAGATACGCAGTATTTT	CASSLTSGGGPDTQYF
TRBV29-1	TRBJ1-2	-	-	TGCAGCGTTGAAGTGTGGGCAGACTATGGCTACACCTTC	CSVEVWADYGYTF
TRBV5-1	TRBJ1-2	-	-	TGCGCCAGCAGCTCCGCCCAGGGGAACTATGGCTACACCTTC	CASSSAQGNYGYTF
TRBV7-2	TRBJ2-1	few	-	TGTGCCAGCAGCTTGCAGACGGGGGATGAGCAGTTCTTC	CASSLQTGDEQFF
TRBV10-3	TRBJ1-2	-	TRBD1	TGTGCCATCAGTGAGACCCGGACAGGTGCGAATGGCTACACCTTC	CAISETRTGANGYTF
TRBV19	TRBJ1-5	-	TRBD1	TGTGCCAGTAGTATAGGTAGTTTCGTGGACCTGGACAGGTTTGAACAGCCCCAGCATTTT	CASSIGSFVDLDRFEQPQHF
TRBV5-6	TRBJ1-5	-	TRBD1	TGTGCCAGCAGCTCTAGGACAGGGGAGGCATATCGCCAGCATTTT	CASSSRTGEAYRQHF
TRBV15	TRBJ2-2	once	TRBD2	TGTGCCACCAGCACGACGACTAGCGGGCAAGTCGGGGAGCTGTTTTTT	CATSTTTSGQVGELFF